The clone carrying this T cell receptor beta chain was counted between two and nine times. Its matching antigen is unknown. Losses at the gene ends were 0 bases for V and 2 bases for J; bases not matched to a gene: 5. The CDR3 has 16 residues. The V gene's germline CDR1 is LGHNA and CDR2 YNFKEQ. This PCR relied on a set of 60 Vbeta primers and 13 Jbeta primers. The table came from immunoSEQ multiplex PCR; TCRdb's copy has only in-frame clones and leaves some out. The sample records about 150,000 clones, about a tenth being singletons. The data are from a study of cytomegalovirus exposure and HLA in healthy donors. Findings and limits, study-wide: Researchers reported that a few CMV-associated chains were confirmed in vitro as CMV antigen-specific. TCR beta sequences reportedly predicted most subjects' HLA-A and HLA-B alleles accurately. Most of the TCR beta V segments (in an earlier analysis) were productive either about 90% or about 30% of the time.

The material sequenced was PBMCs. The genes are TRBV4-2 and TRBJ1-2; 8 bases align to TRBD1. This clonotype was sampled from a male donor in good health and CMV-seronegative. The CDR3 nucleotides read TGTGCCAGCAGCCAAGACTGGGGACAGGTAAACTATGGCTACACCTTC. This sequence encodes CASSQDWGQVNYGYTF.